The T cell receptor (beta chain) under discussion was sequenced for a study of shared clonotypes between healthy human individuals. In the study overall: Three CD4 naive, three CD4 memory, two CD8 naive and one CD8 memory plate were used per donor.

CD45RO-negative, CCR7-selected cells formed the naive CD8 fraction, which excluded terminally differentiated effector memory CD45RA+ cells. The assay was immunoSEQ multiplex PCR, and TCRdb's table has in-frame clones only and misses some. The sample lists around 640,000 clones, 95% to 97% occurring once. The V gene lost 10 bases and the J gene lost 9 bases, with 18 bases spanning the gap. The CDR3 totals 12 residues. Per the germline V gene, CDR1 is SNHLY and CDR2 is FYNNEI. Material for sequencing was naive CD8+ T cells sorted from blood. The chain combines TRBV2 with TRBJ1-1, with a weak D call TRBD1 (6 bases). The source is a woman younger than 45 in good health. This CDR3 reads CATVINREKAFF. For the CDR3, the DNA is TGTGCCACCGTGATAAACAGGGAGAAAGCTTTCTTT.